This T cell receptor (beta chain) was found in a study of blood T cell repertoires in COVID-19. Study context: Specimens from acute and convalescent COVID-19 originated in the United States, Italy and Spain. Sample material is recorded as cDNA or gDNA derived from T cells, B-cell-depleted T cells, or PBMCs.

Per the original data handling: How many nucleated cells were present was estimated from reference gene primer amplification. Clones were sequenced by immunoSEQ multiplex PCR, and TCRdb holds only the in-frame ones, with some missing. The V and J calls and the clone size are those of that table, but D and trimming were determined from the DNA. The data contain 300,000 to 400,000 clones, under 95% of them singletons. Germline V gene lookup returns CDR1 SGHVS and CDR2 FQNEAQ. V dropped 5 bases and J dropped 10; count of bases not matched to a gene: 17. This CDR3 comprises 16 residues. The V call is TRBV7-8, the J call TRBJ1-5; 7 bases fit TRBD1. The sample consisted of peripheral blood. This receptor was identified in a woman aged 18-29 years who had recovered from COVID-19. This CDR3 is CASSVWDSGAFSPQHF. The CDR3 bases are TGTGCCAGCAGCGTATGGGACAGCGGTGCCTTCAGTCCCCAGCATTTT.